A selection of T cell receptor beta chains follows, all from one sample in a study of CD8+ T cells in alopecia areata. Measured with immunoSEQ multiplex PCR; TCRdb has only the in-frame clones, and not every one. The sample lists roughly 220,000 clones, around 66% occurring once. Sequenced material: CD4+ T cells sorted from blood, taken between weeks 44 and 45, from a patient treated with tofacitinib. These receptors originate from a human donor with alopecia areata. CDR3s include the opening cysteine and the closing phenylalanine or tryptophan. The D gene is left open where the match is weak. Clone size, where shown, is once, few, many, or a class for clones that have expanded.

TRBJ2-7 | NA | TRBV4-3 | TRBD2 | CASSQDWTSGAEQYF | TGCGCCAGCAGCCAAGATTGGACTAGCGGGGCCGAGCAGTACTTC
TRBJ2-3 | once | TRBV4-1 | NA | CASSQDFEGTDTQYF | TGCGCCAGCAGCCAAGATTTTGAGGGCACAGATACGCAGTATTTT
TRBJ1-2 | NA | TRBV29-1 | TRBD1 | CSATGQKEGSGYTF | TGCAGCGCGACGGGACAGAAGGAAGGCTCTGGCTACACCTTC
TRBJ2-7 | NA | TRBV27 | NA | CASSPLAVYSYEQYF | TGTGCCAGCAGTCCCCTGGCCGTCTACTCGTACGAGCAGTACTTC
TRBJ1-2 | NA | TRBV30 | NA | CAWKQGRYGYTF | TGTGCCTGGAAGCAGGGGCGCTATGGCTACACCTTC
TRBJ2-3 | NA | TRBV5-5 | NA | CASRATGDTQYF | TGTGCCAGCAGAGCTACGGGGGATACGCAGTATTTT
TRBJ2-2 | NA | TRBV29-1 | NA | CSVATGSSTGELFF | TGCAGCGTTGCAACAGGGAGTTCCACCGGGGAGCTGTTTTTT
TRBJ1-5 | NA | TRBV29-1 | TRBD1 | CSVGQGKQPQHF | TGCAGCGTTGGACAGGGGAAACAGCCCCAGCATTTT
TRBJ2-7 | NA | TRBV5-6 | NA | CASSSWTGVYEQYF | TGTGCCAGCAGCTCGTGGACGGGGGTCTACGAGCAGTACTTC
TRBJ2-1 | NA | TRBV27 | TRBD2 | CASAPSRLAGGHTNEQFF | TGTGCCAGCGCCCCCAGCCGACTAGCGGGGGGCCACACTAATGAGCAGTTCTTC
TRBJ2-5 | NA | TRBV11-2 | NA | CASSLGPSSRRETQYF | TGTGCCAGCAGCTTAGGCCCCTCCTCCCGGAGAGAGACCCAGTACTTC
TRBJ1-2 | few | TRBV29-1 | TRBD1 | CSGQGEDGYTF | TGCAGCGGCCAGGGGGAGGATGGCTACACCTTC
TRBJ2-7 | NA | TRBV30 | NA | CAWSVRGFSEQYF | TGTGCCTGGAGTGTACGTGGTTTCTCCGAGCAGTACTTC
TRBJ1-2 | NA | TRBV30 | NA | CAWSVTGQFYGYTF | TGTGCCTGGAGTGTTACCGGACAATTCTATGGCTACACCTTC
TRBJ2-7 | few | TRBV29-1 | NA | CSVVGRPRDEQYF | TGCAGCGTTGTCGGCAGGCCAAGGGACGAGCAGTACTTC
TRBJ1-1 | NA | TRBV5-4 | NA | CASSLAGGGRGTEAFF | TGTGCCAGCAGCTTGGCGGGGGGGGGCAGAGGGACTGAAGCTTTCTTT
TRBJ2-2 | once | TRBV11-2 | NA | CASSRDRNTGELFF | TGTGCCAGCAGCCGGGACCGGAACACCGGGGAGCTGTTTTTT
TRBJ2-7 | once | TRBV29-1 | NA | CSGRIGQKDEQYF | TGCAGCGGGCGGATTGGGCAGAAGGACGAGCAGTACTTC
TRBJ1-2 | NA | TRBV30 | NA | CACQIGTMANYGYTF | TGTGCCTGCCAAATTGGGACCATGGCAAACTATGGCTACACCTTC